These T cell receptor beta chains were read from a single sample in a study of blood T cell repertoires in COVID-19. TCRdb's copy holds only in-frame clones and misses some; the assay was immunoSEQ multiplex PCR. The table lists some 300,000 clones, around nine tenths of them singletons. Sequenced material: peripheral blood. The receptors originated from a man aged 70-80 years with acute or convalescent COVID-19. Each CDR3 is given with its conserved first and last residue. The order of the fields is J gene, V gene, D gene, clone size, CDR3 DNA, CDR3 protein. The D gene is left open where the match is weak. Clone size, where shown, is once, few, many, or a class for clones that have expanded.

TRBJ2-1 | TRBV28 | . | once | TGTGCCAGCAGCTTAGCGGAATCAAAAAGGAATGAGCAGTTCTTC | CASSLAESKRNEQFF
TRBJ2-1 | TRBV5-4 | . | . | TGTGCCAGCAGCAAGGGAGGTGAGCCCTACAATGAGCAGTTCTTC | CASSKGGEPYNEQFF
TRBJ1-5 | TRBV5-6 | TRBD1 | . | TGTGCCAGCAGCTTGCGCAGGGGGAGGCAGCCCCAGCATTTT | CASSLRRGRQPQHF
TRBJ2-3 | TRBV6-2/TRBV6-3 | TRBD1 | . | TGTGCCAGCAGTTGGACAGGGATCGCAGATACGCAGTATTTT | CASSWTGIADTQYF
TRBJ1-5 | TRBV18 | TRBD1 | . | TGTGCCAGCTCACCGACAGGGCTTTATAGCAATCAGCCCCAGCATTTT | CASSPTGLYSNQPQHF
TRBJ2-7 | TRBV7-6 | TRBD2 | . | TGTGCCAGCAGCTTATATACGGGGACTAGCGGGATCGAGCAGTACTTC | CASSLYTGTSGIEQYF
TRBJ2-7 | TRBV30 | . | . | TGTGCCGAGATGACTCTAAACTACGAGCAGTACTTC | CAEMTLNYEQYF
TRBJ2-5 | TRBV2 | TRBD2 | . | TGTGCCAGCAGTGGCTCGGGGGGGCGCGGAGAGACCCAGTACTTC | CASSGSGGRGETQYF
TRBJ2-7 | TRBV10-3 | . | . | TGTGCCATCAGCGAAACAGGACAGAGCTACGAGCAGTACTTC | CAISETGQSYEQYF
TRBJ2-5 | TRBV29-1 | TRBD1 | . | TGCAGCGTTGAGAGAGGAGGGACAGGAAAAGAGACCCAGTACTTC | CSVERGGTGKETQYF
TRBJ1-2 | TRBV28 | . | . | TGTGCCAGCGTCAGGCGCGACGGCTACTATGGCTACACCTTC | CASVRRDGYYGYTF
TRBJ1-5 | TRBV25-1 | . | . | TGTGCCAGCAGTGGCCCCGGGCCCCAGCATTTT | CASSGPGPQHF
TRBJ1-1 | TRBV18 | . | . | TGTGCCAGCTCCCTGGGACACGCGAACACTGAAGCTTTCTTT | CASSLGHANTEAFF
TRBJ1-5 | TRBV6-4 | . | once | TGTGCCAGCAGTGTAACAGGCGGCAATCAGCCCCAGCATTTT | CASSVTGGNQPQHF
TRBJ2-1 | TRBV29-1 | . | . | TGCAGCGTTGAAGATCCAAGCACCTACAATGAGCAGTTCTTC | CSVEDPSTYNEQFF
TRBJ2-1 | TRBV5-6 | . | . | TGTGCCAGCAGCTTGGAGGGGGAGGGTGGTGAGCAGTTCTTC | CASSLEGEGGEQFF
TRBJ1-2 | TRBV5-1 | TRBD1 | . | TGCGCCAGCAGCGAGGGACAGGGATCGAGTGGCTACACCTTC | CASSEGQGSSGYTF
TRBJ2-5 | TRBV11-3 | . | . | TGTGCCAGCAGCCGAGACAACCAAGAGACCCAGTACTTC | CASSRDNQETQYF
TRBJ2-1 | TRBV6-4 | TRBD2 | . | TGTGCCAGCCGGAGAAATCAAAACCGGGGACTAGACAATGAGCAGTTCTTC | CASRRNQNRGLDNEQFF
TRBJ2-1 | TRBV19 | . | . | TGTGCCAGTTTACCAGTCTACAATGAGCAGTTCTTC | CASLPVYNEQFF
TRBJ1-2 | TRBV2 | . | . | TGTGCCAGCAGTGGGAAAATTGCGGGACTGCTTATCTATGGCTACACCTTC | CASSGKIAGLLIYGYTF
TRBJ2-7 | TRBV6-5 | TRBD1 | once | TGTGCCAGCAGACCGGGACAGGGGGTTGCCGAGCAGTACTTC | CASRPGQGVAEQYF
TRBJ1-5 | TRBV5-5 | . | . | TGTGCCAGCAGCTTGGCCAGGGAGGATCAGCCCCAGCATTTT | CASSLAREDQPQHF
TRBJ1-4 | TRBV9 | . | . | TGTGCCAGCAGCGCCACACATTCAACTAATGAAAAACTGTTTTTT | CASSATHSTNEKLFF
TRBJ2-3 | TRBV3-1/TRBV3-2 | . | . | TGTGCCAGCAGCCAAGAGGAGGGTGATACGCAGTATTTT | CASSQEEGDTQYF
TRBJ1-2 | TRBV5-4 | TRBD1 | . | TGTGCCAGCAGCTCCGGGACAGGGGCGCCCTATGGCTACACCTTC | CASSSGTGAPYGYTF
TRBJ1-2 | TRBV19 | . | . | TGTGCCAGTAGTATCGGCAGGGTGAGTCAGGGCGGCTACACCTTC | CASSIGRVSQGGYTF
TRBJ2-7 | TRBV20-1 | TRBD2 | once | TGCAGTGCTAGTCCCCCTAGCGGGAGTCTCCACGAGCAGTACTTC | CSASPPSGSLHEQYF
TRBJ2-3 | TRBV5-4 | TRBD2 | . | TGTGCCAGCAGCTTCTCCGGGAGGGGTTGGGGAGATACGCAGTATTTT | CASSFSGRGWGDTQYF
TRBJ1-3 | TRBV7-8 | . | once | TGTGCCAGCAGCTTAGACGGCAGGGTGGAAAACACCATATATTTT | CASSLDGRVENTIYF
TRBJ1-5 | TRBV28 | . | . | TGTGCCAGCAGTTTAGGGAGGACGCTTACTATCCAGCCCCAGCATTTT | CASSLGRTLTIQPQHF
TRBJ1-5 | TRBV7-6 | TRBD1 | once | TGTGCCAGCAGCTTACTTAGGGACAGGGATCAGCCCCAGCATTTT | CASSLLRDRDQPQHF
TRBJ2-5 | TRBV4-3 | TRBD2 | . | TGCGCCAGCAGCCGACTAGCGGGGGGGCAAGAGACCCAGTACTTC | CASSRLAGGQETQYF
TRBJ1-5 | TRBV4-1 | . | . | TGCGCCAGCAGCCAGGCGGATTATAGCAATCAGCCCCAGCATTTT | CASSQADYSNQPQHF
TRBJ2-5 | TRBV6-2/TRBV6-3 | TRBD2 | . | TGTGCCAGCAGTGTGACTAGCAGCCCGGAGACCCAGTACTTC | CASSVTSSPETQYF
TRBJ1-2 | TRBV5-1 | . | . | TGCGCCAGCAGCATAAACGGAGGGTATGGCTACACCTTC | CASSINGGYGYTF
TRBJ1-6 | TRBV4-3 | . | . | TGCGCCAGCAGCCAAGATCACAGGGTTTCACCCCTCCACTTT | CASSQDHRVSPLHF
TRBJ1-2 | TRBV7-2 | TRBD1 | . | TGTGCCAGCAGCCCCCGGGACAGGGATAGGTATGGCTACACCTTC | CASSPRDRDRYGYTF
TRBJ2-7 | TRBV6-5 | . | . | TGTGCCAGCAGTTACTTTGAGGCGGGCAGTTCCTACGAGCAGTACTTC | CASSYFEAGSSYEQYF
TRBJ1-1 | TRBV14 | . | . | TGTGCCAGCCGGGTGGGCGGGGCGAACACTGAAGCTTTCTTT | CASRVGGANTEAFF
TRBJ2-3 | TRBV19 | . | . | TGTGCCAGTAGTATTAGGGGGTCCGATACGCAGTATTTT | CASSIRGSDTQYF
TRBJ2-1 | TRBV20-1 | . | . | TGCAGTGCTAACATCTTCAATGAGCAGTTCTTC | CSANIFNEQFF
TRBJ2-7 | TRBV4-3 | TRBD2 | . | TGCGCCAGCAGCCAAGATCTCGCGGGAGGGTCTAGATACGAGCAGTACTTC | CASSQDLAGGSRYEQYF
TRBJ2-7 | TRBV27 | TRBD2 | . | TGTGCCAGCAGAGGACTAGCGGGTAGCGAGCAGTACTTC | CASRGLAGSEQYF
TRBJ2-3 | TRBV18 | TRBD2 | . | TGTGCCAGCTCACCAAGCGGGGGCACAGATACGCAGTATTTT | CASSPSGGTDTQYF